This paragraph reports one T cell receptor (beta chain). Its antigen is as yet unknown. The assay was immunoSEQ multiplex PCR, and TCRdb's table has in-frame clones only and misses some. The sample has about 1.5 million clones, roughly 96% seen once; the top ten hold roughly 1.2%. The data originate from a study of shared clonotypes between healthy human individuals. On the study more broadly: Three CD4 naive, three CD4 memory, two CD8 naive and one CD8 memory plate were used per donor.

Study results and caveats: When naive CD4 clonotypes were compared across several donors, approximately 4.9% were shared.

Germline V gives CDR1 MNHEY, CDR2 SMNVEV (reference sequence). This CDR3 contains 13 residues. V was cut by 1 base and J by 12 bases, with 16 bases left in between. The receptor's source is a young man in good health. The chain links TRBV27 to TRBJ2-7; D may correspond to TRBD1 or TRBD2 (5 bases each). Sequenced material: naive CD4+ T cells sorted from blood. Subset here: CD45RA+ positively selected. In DNA, the CDR3 is TGTGCCAGCAGTTTATTAGGGACGGACACCTTGTACTTC. Residues: CASSLLGTDTLYF.